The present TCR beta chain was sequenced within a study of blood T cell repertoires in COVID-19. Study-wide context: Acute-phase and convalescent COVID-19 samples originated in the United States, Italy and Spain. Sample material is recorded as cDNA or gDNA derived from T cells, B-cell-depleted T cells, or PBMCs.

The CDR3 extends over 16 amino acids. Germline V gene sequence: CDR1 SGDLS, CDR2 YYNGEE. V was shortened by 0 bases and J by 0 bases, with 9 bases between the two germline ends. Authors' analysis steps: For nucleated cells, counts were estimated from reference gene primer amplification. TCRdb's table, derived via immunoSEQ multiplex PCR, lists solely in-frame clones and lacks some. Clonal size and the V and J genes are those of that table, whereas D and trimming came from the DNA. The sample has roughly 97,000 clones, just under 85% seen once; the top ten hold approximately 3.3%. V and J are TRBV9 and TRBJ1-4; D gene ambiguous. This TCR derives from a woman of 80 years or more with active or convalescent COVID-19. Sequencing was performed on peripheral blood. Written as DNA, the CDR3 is TGTGCCAGCAGCGTAGGCGTCACTTCAACTAATGAAAAACTGTTTTTT. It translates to CASSVGVTSTNEKLFF.